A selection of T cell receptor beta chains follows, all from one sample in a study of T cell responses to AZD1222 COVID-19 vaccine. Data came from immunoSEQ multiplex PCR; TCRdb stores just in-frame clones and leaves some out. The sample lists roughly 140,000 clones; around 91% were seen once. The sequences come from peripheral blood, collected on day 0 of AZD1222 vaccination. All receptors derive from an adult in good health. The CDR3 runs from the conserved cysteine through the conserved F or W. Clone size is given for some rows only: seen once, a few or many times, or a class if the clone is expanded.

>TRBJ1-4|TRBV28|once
CASSFWDSNEKLFF
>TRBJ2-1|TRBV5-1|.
CASSLGRGLNNEQFF
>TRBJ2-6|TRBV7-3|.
CASSLRGDRAGANVLTF
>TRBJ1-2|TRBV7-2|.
CASSFYRGGGYTF
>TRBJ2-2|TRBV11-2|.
CASSLGTGIDTGELFF
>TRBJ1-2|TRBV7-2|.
CASSLDLSSGGYTF
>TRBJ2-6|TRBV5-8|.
CASTPDEWTGDTGANVLTF
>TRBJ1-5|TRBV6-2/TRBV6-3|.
CASSDRGNQPQHF
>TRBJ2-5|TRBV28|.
CASSFLLGTGTGGPSQETQYF
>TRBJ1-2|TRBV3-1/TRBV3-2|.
CASSQALDSVGYTF
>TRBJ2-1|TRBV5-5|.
CASSLLRGSPNEQFF
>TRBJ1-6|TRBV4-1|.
CASSQDSGFYNSPLHF
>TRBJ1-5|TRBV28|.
CASNTGGGNQPQHF
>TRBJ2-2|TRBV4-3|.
CASSLRLAGDTGELFF
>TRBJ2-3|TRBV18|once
CASSPLEGGRNTQYF